These 9 T cell receptor beta chains were sequenced from one sample in a study of identical twins. From the 5' RACE reads, TCRdb called clonotypes with MiXCR, one entry per CDR3 protein. The profile shows about 890,000 distinct CDR3 sequences, roughly an eighth of them singletons. This sample also belongs to another study, concerning yellow fever vaccine responses in identical twins.

The specimen was PBMCs. Receptor source: a woman aged 18-35 years in good health.

This clonotype occurred a few times. The genes are TRBV6-1 and TRBJ2-7; a weak D match, TRBD2 (5 bases). From germline, CDR1 is MNHNS and CDR2 SASEGT. This CDR3 is 12 amino acids long. Trimming left V 8 bases short and J 2 bases short, with 10 bases between. CDR3 loop: CASLGLTYEQYF. For the CDR3, the DNA is TGTGCCAGCCTAGGACTCACCTACGAGCAGTACTTC.

The CDR3 DNA reads as TGTGCCAGCACCGCCGGGACAGGGTTCTACGAGCAGTACTTC. Residues: CASTAGTGFYEQYF. The V gene is TRBV12-3 or TRBV12-4, the J gene TRBJ2-7; 9 bases agree with TRBD1. The CDR3 consists of 14 residues. Unmatched junction bases numbered 7, after V lost 7 bases and J lost 3 bases.

This clonotype was seen more than once but under ten times. V usage is TRBV20-1 and J usage is TRBJ2-4, with 11 bases that match TRBD2. V lost 7 bases and J lost 4; bases outside the gene matches: 12. This CDR3 has 16 amino acids. CDR1 is DFQATT, CDR2 SNEGSKA, per germline (reference sequence). This chain's CDR3 is CSVAGDIAGGKNIQYF. CDR3 sequence (DNA): TGCAGTGTCGCAGGGGACATAGCGGGGGGGAAAAACATTCAGTACTTC.

This clonotype was recorded a few times. V gene TRBV27 combines with J gene TRBJ2-4; possible D gene TRBD1, 5 bases. The V gene lost 3 bases and the J gene lost 0 bases, with 9 bases spanning the gap. Per germline, CDR1 MNHEY and CDR2 SMNVEV (reference sequence). The CDR3 is made up of 15 amino acids. The CDR3 reads CASSLEQGAKNIQYF. CDR3 nucleotides: TGTGCCAGCAGTTTGGAGCAGGGAGCCAAAAACATTCAGTACTTC.

At least ten counts were recorded for this clonotype. The chain recombines TRBV10-3 with TRBJ2-1; 9 bases agree with TRBD2. This CDR3 has 12 residues. Germline V gives CDR1 ENHRY, CDR2 SYGVKD. V shed 10 bases, J shed 7 bases, and the junction held 5 bases outside the gene matches. The chain's CDR3 is CATEREDNEQFF. The CDR3 region has the DNA TGTGCCACAGAGCGGGAGGATAATGAGCAGTTCTTC.

This clonotype has at least ten counts. J is TRBJ2-1 and V is TRBV12-3 or TRBV12-4, with 11 bases lining up with TRBD2. With V trimmed by 6 bases and J by 3 bases, 4 bases remained unmatched. The CDR3 contains 15 residues. CDR3 loop: CASSPGLAVYNEQFF. As DNA, the CDR3 is TGTGCCAGCAGCCCGGGACTAGCGGTCTACAATGAGCAGTTCTTC.

V usage is TRBV12-3 or TRBV12-4 and J usage is TRBJ2-7, with TRBD2 matching over 7 bases. This CDR3 spans 15 amino acids. Unmatched junction bases numbered 11, after V lost 7 bases and J lost 2 bases. As DNA, the CDR3 is TGTGCCAGCACCCAAAGCGGGACGCCACCCTACGAGCAGTACTTC. This sequence encodes CASTQSGTPPYEQYF.

The V and J genes are TRBV28 and TRBJ2-3, with 7 positions matching TRBD1. The CDR3 is made up of 15 amino acids. V gave up 7 bases and J gave up 1 base; unmatched junction bases: 8. Germline CDR1 MDHEN, CDR2 SYDVKM. The CDR3 DNA reads as TGTGCCAGCAATGGAGACAGGGTTGGCACAGATACGCAGTATTTT. This sequence encodes CASNGDRVGTDTQYF. The full variable domain, completed using reference TRBV28 and TRBJ2-3, is DVKVTQSSRYLVKRTGEKVFLECVQDMDHENMFWYRQDPGLGLRLIYFSYDVKMKEKGDIPEGYSVSREKKERFSLILESASTNQTSMYLCASNGDRVGTDTQYFGPGTRLTVL.

The sample holds a few counts of this clonotype. The V gene is TRBV2, the J gene TRBJ2-1; 7 bases map to TRBD1. The CDR3 length is 15 residues. The V and J ends lost 0 bases and 4 bases, in that order; junction bases with no gene match: 3. Germline CDR1 SNHLY, CDR2 FYNNEI. CDR3 coding DNA: TGTGCCAGCAGTGAAGCTGAGACAGGGTACAATGAGCAGTTCTTC. This sequence encodes CASSEAETGYNEQFF.